The 14 T cell receptor beta chains below come from one sample, sequenced in a study of T cells in Graves' hyperthyroidism and ophthalmopathy. From RNA transcripts, TCR beta CDR3 regions were amplified. First-round RT-PCR targeting the TCR CDR3 was performed with the HTBI primer set. Via MiXCR, TCRdb re-called the multiplex PCR reads, giving one row per CDR3 protein. In the table there are a few hundred thousand distinct CDR3 sequences, roughly 18% of which are singletons. The source material was blood. These receptors all come from a man aged 40-55 years with Graves' hyperthyroidism.

This clonotype was found a few times. The chain is built from TRBV9 and TRBJ2-3, with 7 bases matching TRBD2. V was clipped by 0 bases and J by 9 bases; unmatched bases: 7. Germline loops: CDR1 SGDLS, CDR2 YYNGEE. This CDR3 contains 14 residues. CDR3 in amino acids: CASSVGAGWVTQYF. As DNA, the CDR3 is TGTGCCAGCAGCGTAGGAGCGGGGTGGGTAACGCAGTATTTT.

This clonotype was detected ten times or more. The chain couples TRBV27 to TRBJ1-5; D is unclear. From germline, CDR1 is MNHEY and CDR2 SMNVEV (reference sequence). This CDR3 spans 13 amino acids. The V and J ends lost 3 bases and 5 bases respectively, with 8 bases between them. The CDR3 coding sequence is TGTGCCAGCAGTTTGAGGTGGGATCAGCCCCAGCATTTT. Amino acids: CASSLRWDQPQHF.

This clonotype was counted at least ten times. The chain combines TRBV10-3 with TRBJ2-1; maybe TRBD1 (5 bases). This CDR3 spans 17 amino acids. Germline CDR1 reads ENHRY; CDR2 reads SYGVKD. With 0 bases removed from V and 7 bases from J, the gap between germline ends came to 19 bases. CDR3 protein: CAISESSAAGIRNEQFF. In DNA, the CDR3 is TGTGCCATCAGTGAGTCTAGTGCGGCAGGGATTCGTAATGAGCAGTTCTTC.

In its sample, this clonotype was seen many times. The chain employs TRBV6-2 or TRBV6-3 and TRBJ2-2, with D maybe TRBD2 (5 bases). Germline V CDR1 and CDR2: MNHEY, SVGEGT. V was pared by 7 bases and J by 8 bases, with 14 bases between. CDR3 length: 13 residues. CDR3: CASTRLTAGELFF. The CDR3 DNA reads as TGTGCCAGCACGCGACTAACGGCTGGGGAGCTGTTTTTT.

This clonotype has only a few counts. The chain has TRBV10-3 and TRBJ2-7, with no clear D. The CDR3 has 13 amino acids. CDR1 and CDR2 from the germline V gene are ENHRY and SYGVKD. Trimming pared 0 bases from V and 5 bases from J, leaving 8 bases between. The CDR3, as DNA: TGTGCCATCAGTGAGTCAGTCCGGGACGAGCAGTACTTC. Its protein product is CAISESVRDEQYF.

This sequence joins TRBV7-6 and TRBJ2-7; tentative D call: TRBD2 (5 bases). There are 13 residues in the CDR3. V was pared by 1 base and J by 6 bases, with 10 bases between. Germline V gene lookup returns CDR1 SGHVS and CDR2 FNYEAQ. CDR3 nucleotide sequence: TGTGCCAGCAGCTTAGAGGACTCTCCCGAGCAGTACTTC. Translated, it gives CASSLEDSPEQYF.

This clonotype was seen many times. The rearrangement joins TRBV7-2 to TRBJ2-7, with no clear D. Germline CDR1 is SGHTA and CDR2 is FQGNSA. The CDR3 length is 15 residues. The V and J ends lost 1 base and 0 bases respectively, with 10 bases between them. The CDR3: CASSLEARSSYEQYF. In nucleotides, the CDR3 is TGTGCCAGCAGCTTAGAGGCCAGGAGCTCCTACGAGCAGTACTTC.

The table lists this clonotype with a count of one. A read error may explain this, as a much larger clone is one base away. The chain combines TRBV5-1 with TRBJ1-6; perhaps TRBD1 as D (6 bases). With 4 bases removed from V and 6 bases from J, the gap between germline ends came to 17 bases. CDR3 size: 16 residues. Germline V gives CDR1 SGHRS, CDR2 YFSETQ. CDR3 region: CASSPRKGGSNSPLHF. The CDR3 coding sequence is TGCGCCAGCAGCCCCAGGAAAGGGGGTAGTAATTCACCCCTCCACTTT.

This clonotype was observed many times. The V and J genes are TRBV5-1 and TRBJ1-6, with TRBD1 matching over 9 bases. Germline V gene data show CDR1 as SGHRS and CDR2 as YFSETQ. The ends lost 4 bases at V and 12 bases at J; junction bases unmatched: 8. The CDR3 sequence is 14 residues long. This chain's CDR3 is CASSPDRGVRPLHF. DNA for the CDR3: TGCGCCAGCAGCCCGGACAGGGGAGTCCGACCCCTCCACTTT.

This clonotype was counted at least ten times. The rearrangement links TRBV20-1 to TRBJ1-3; no definite D call. Trimming took 3 bases from V and 0 from J, leaving 9 bases between them. There are 14 residues in the CDR3. The germline V gene has CDR1 DFQATT and CDR2 SNEGSKA (reference sequence). In nucleotides, the CDR3 is TGCAGTGCTAGTTCCGGCTACTCTGGAAACACCATATATTTT. It is translated as CSASSGYSGNTIYF.

The chain links TRBV10-3 to TRBJ2-5; D gene ambiguous. This CDR3 has 15 residues. The germline V and J ends were trimmed by 4 bases and 2 bases, with 14 bases remaining between them. Germline V gene data show CDR1 as ENHRY and CDR2 as SYGVKD. DNA of the CDR3: TGTGCCATCAGTGCACACAGCTCACGGCAAGAGACCCAGTACTTC. Residues: CAISAHSSRQETQYF.

Ten or more counts support this clonotype. V and J are TRBV3-1 and TRBJ2-2; 9 bases are a match to TRBD1. Germline CDR1 LGHDT, CDR2 YNNKEL (reference sequence). J gave up 1 base and V 3 bases, and 3 bases lay outside the gene matches. The CDR3 covers 16 residues. This chain's CDR3 is CASSHAGQGNTGELFF. The DNA of the CDR3 is TGTGCCAGCAGCCACGCGGGACAGGGGAACACCGGGGAGCTGTTTTTT.

This clonotype has a count of ten or more. The V gene is TRBV18, the J gene TRBJ1-2; TRBD1 is a possible D gene (5 bases). Germline V lookup: CDR1 KGHSH, CDR2 LQKENI. CDR3 length: 14 amino acids. Trimming removed 6 bases at V and 5 bases at J, with 16 bases between. CDR3 sequence: CASSLRDGGYGYTF. DNA of the CDR3: TGTGCCAGCTCGCTCCGGGACGGAGGATATGGCTACACCTTC.

This clonotype was detected many times. J is TRBJ1-2 and V is TRBV28; weak D call: TRBD1 (6 bases). This CDR3 region has 13 residues. Trimming took 6 bases from V and 1 from J, leaving 9 bases between them. Germline CDR1 reads MDHEN; CDR2 reads SYDVKM. CDR3 nucleotides: TGTGCCAGCAGCCGGGACAATAACTATGGCTACACCTTC. Amino acid sequence: CASSRDNNYGYTF.